The 9 T cell receptor beta chains listed next were all sequenced from one sample in a study of metastatic and nonmetastatic thyroid tumors. Each patient came to thyroid surgery without any prior treatment (of any kind). TCRdb re-called the PCR reads with MiXCR. The sample contains roughly 63,000 clones, around 16% of which appear only once. Sequencing was performed on blood. All receptors come from a male donor with papillary thyroid cancer or a benign thyroid nodule (not recorded which). Some clones in this sample may be carry-over from other donors' samples.

This clone has only a few counts. The junction departs from the called germline gene at one end, perhaps through a read error. The chain carries TRBV5-4 and TRBJ1-2; possibly TRBD1 for D (5 bases). From germline, CDR1 is SGHNT and CDR2 YYREEE (reference sequence). The CDR3 sequence is 13 residues long. DNA for the CDR3: TGTGCCAGCAGACGGGACTCTAACTTTGGCTACACCTTC. Amino acids: CASRRDSNFGYTF.

This clone occurred many times. The junction and the germline gene differ at one end; a read error may be behind it. CDR3 sequence: CAWSAAPGQQFF. In DNA form, the CDR3 reads TGTGCCTGGAGTGCTGCCCCGGGACAGCAATTTTTT. This chain uses TRBV30 with TRBJ1-5, with 7 bases fitting TRBD1. Germline V CDR1 and CDR2: GTSNPN, SVGIG (reference sequence). The CDR3 has 12 amino acids.

Many counts were recorded for this clone. The chain combines TRBV2 with TRBJ2-7; 7 bases fit TRBD1. V shed 4 bases and J 2 bases; nucleotides not matched to a gene: 8. The germline CDR1 and CDR2 sequences are SNHLY and FYNNEI. The CDR3 spans 15 residues. The CDR3 sequence is CASSGTGVVPYEQYF. CDR3 nucleotide sequence: TGTGCCAGCAGTGGTACAGGGGTAGTCCCCTACGAGCAGTACTTC.

This clone was recorded at least ten times. This chain links TRBV9 with TRBJ1-3; D is ambiguous. Trimming stripped 3 bases from V and 0 bases from J, with 10 bases between. The CDR3 is 15 residues long. Per the germline V gene, CDR1 is SGDLS and CDR2 is YYNGEE. The CDR3 coding sequence is TGTGCCAGCAGCGAAGGGAGTATCTCTGGAAACACCATATATTTT. Translation: CASSEGSISGNTIYF.

This clone was found a few times. V gene TRBV6-1 combines with J gene TRBJ1-6, with unresolved D. CDR1 is MNHNS, CDR2 SASEGT, per germline. CDR3 size: 12 residues. Trimming pared 10 bases from V and 3 bases from J, leaving 7 bases between. The DNA for the CDR3 is TGTGCCATCGCAGACTATAATTCACCCCTCCACTTT. The encoded protein is CAIADYNSPLHF.

This clone was detected many times. As DNA, the CDR3 is TGTGCCAGCAGCTTAATGCTCCCAGATACGCAGTATTTT. As protein: CASSLMLPDTQYF. This sequence joins TRBV7-2 and TRBJ2-3, with D uncertain. CDR1 is SGHTA and CDR2 is FQGNSA in the germline V gene. CDR3 length equals 13 residues. V lost 2 bases and J 4 bases, leaving 7 bases between the germline ends.

J is TRBJ2-7 and V is TRBV6-2 or TRBV6-3; D may be TRBD1 (5 bases). The CDR3 contains 14 residues. Germline loops: CDR1 MNHEY, CDR2 SVGEGT. Trimming removed 10 bases at V and 1 base at J, with 17 bases between. Written as DNA, the CDR3 is TGTGCCATCAAAGGGGTGGTAGAGTCCTACGAGCAGTACGTC. Amino acids: CAIKGVVESYEQYV.

This clone was seen repeatedly, ten times or more. The chain has TRBV7-2 and TRBJ1-1, with 9 bases that match TRBD1. Germline CDR1 and CDR2: SGHTA and FQGNSA. With V trimmed by 1 base and J by 12 bases, 12 bases remained unmatched. This CDR3 spans 15 amino acids. CDR3 coding DNA: TGTGCCAGCAGCTTAGTTGGGACAGGGCCGGAGGTACCTTTCTTT. It yields the protein CASSLVGTGPEVPFF.

This clone occurred many times. This chain links TRBV28 with TRBJ1-1, with D possibly being TRBD1 (6 bases). Germline CDR1 and CDR2: MDHEN and SYDVKM. The CDR3 length is 15 residues. The V gene lost 5 bases and the J gene lost 3 bases, with 16 bases spanning the gap. The CDR3 is CASSPSRDKDTEAFF. CDR3 nucleotides: TGTGCCAGCAGTCCGTCCCGGGACAAAGACACTGAAGCTTTCTTT. Looking up the rest from reference TRBV28 and TRBJ1-1 gives the full variable domain: DVKVTQSSRYLVKRTGEKVFLECVQDMDHENMFWYRQDPGLGLRLIYFSYDVKMKEKGDIPEGYSVSREKKERFSLILESASTNQTSMYLCASSPSRDKDTEAFFGQGTRLTVV.